This is a list of T cell receptor beta chains from one sample in a study of T cell clusters in autoimmune cytopenias. From the multiplex PCR reads, TCRdb lists one entry per CDR3 protein and no DNA. Its table lists over 3,500 distinct CDR3 sequences. Separately, the same data were catalogued under a study of T cell repertoires in aging, cancer and after chemotherapy.

Source material: peripheral blood. These receptors were obtained from a human donor in good health. CDR3s include the opening cysteine and the closing phenylalanine or tryptophan. The order of the fields is clone size, J gene, V gene, CDR3 protein. Where a row states a size, it is once, few, many or the class of an expanded clone; other rows omit it.

NA | TRBJ1-2 | TRBV6-1 | CASSSQGQGGYTF
NA | TRBJ2-1 | TRBV10-3 | CAIRGLAGVNEQFF
NA | TRBJ1-4 | TRBV5-6 | CASSQDGTPFEKLFF
NA | TRBJ2-5 | TRBV27 | CASSLYFSYQETQYF
NA | TRBJ1-5 | TRBV15 | CATSRESTIITMSQHF
NA | TRBJ1-2 | TRBV6-5 | CASSDRTGTRGYTF
medium-sized | TRBJ2-7 | TRBV6-5 | CASSQGVYEQYF
NA | TRBJ1-2 | TRBV20-1 | CSARRGGTYGYTF
large | TRBJ2-2 | TRBV30 | CAWSVRRTGELFF
NA | TRBJ2-5 | TRBV29-1 | CSVEDDGDPYF
NA | TRBJ1-3 | TRBV5-1 | CASSTGPDSGNTIYF
NA | TRBJ2-3 | TRBV15 | CATSLATPSDTQYF
medium-sized | TRBJ1-4 | TRBV6-1 | CASSETGTAEEKLFF
NA | TRBJ1-4 | TRBV12-3/TRBV12-4 | CASSFFGTNEKLFF
NA | TRBJ1-1 | TRBV7-6 | CASSLDLNTEAFF
NA | TRBJ1-5 | TRBV7-9 | CASSMTGDGQPQHF
medium-sized | TRBJ1-3 | TRBV6-5 | CASSRAGNSGNTIYF
NA | TRBJ1-1 | TRBV10-3 | CAIKENTEAFF
NA | TRBJ2-7 | TRBV2 | CASTLDRRQGWNEQYF
medium-sized | TRBJ1-3 | TRBV30 | CASGTGNSGNTIYF
medium-sized | TRBJ2-7 | TRBV6-5 | CASSYSRPGNGYEQYF
medium-sized | TRBJ1-2 | TRBV6-5 | CASSYEGGYTF
NA | TRBJ1-2 | TRBV11-2 | CASSSRTAGANYGYTF
medium-sized | TRBJ1-2 | TRBV19 | CASSITLDNYGYTF
medium-sized | TRBJ2-1 | TRBV19 | CASSIPGQGRNEQFF
large | TRBJ2-1 | TRBV29-1 | CSVLRDRSYNEQFF
medium-sized | TRBJ2-1 | TRBV7-9 | CATLDLGGIAGNSYNEQFF
medium-sized | TRBJ1-4 | TRBV30 | CAWSEVTGWSEKLFF
NA | TRBJ1-6 | TRBV5-4 | CASSLSSGGTGYSPLHF
medium-sized | TRBJ1-1 | TRBV11-1 | CASSPGQGRGNTEAFF
NA | TRBJ2-5 | TRBV14 | CASSHGLTGATQYF
medium-sized | TRBJ1-1 | TRBV19 | CASSTGANTEAFF
NA | TRBJ2-3 | TRBV27 | CASSTAAAATQYF
NA | TRBJ2-7 | TRBV11-1 | CASRQGSYEQYF
NA | TRBJ2-3 | TRBV4-2 | CASSQPTDTQYF
NA | TRBJ1-2 | TRBV6-1 | CASRGGGLYGYTF
NA | TRBJ1-2 | TRBV24-1 | CATSKGSNYGYTF
medium-sized | TRBJ1-4 | TRBV27 | CASSFQGANEKLFF
medium-sized | TRBJ1-1 | TRBV5-5 | CASSGAGRRNTEAFF
medium-sized | TRBJ1-3 | TRBV6-1 | CASSLSSGNTIYF
NA | TRBJ2-1 | TRBV5-1 | CASSLDVAGSYNEQFF
NA | TRBJ2-3 | TRBV5-1 | CASSLVVDSRTDTQYF
NA | TRBJ1-2 | TRBV20-1 | CSATTGGVGYGYTF
NA | TRBJ2-7 | TRBV20-1 | CSARDEEGSYEQYF
NA | TRBJ1-6 | TRBV5-4 | CASSSLVGSYNSPLHF
NA | TRBJ1-2 | TRBV2 | CASSEKRLNYGYTF
medium-sized | TRBJ1-5 | TRBV30 | CAWSSFYSNQPQHF
NA | TRBJ1-2 | TRBV20-1 | CSARGSGQGAQESYTF
NA | TRBJ2-1 | TRBV25-1 | CASSEGGVGNEQFF
medium-sized | TRBJ1-1 | TRBV6-2/TRBV6-3 | CASPRAPLNTEAFF
medium-sized | TRBJ1-2 | TRBV27 | CASTTRWGAHYGYTF
medium-sized | TRBJ2-7 | TRBV29-1 | CSVGQGAFEQYF
NA | TRBJ2-6 | TRBV10-3 | CAISESMRGGNVLTF
NA | TRBJ1-1 | TRBV10-3 | CAITSTGLSTEAFF
medium-sized | TRBJ1-1 | TRBV27 | CASSSGAVNTEAFF